These 29 T cell receptor beta chains originate from one sample sequenced in a study of blood T cells in healthy people across ages. A sample-barcoded 5' primer and a J-beta primer mix were used in a second PCR of roughly 6 to 11 cycles. TCRdb re-derived calls from the 5' RACE reads in MiXCR, one entry per CDR3 protein. The sample includes around 780,000 distinct CDR3 sequences, 20% to 30% of them seen just once. The data were also submitted as part of a second study, on T cells of mothers and their children.

Sequenced sample: blood. These receptors originate from a boy under 18 in good health.

This clonotype was detected once. The chain uses TRBV10-3 and TRBJ2-7; 7 bases line up with TRBD1. The germline V gene encodes CDR1 ENHRY and CDR2 SYGVKD. Losses at the gene ends were 10 bases for V and 7 bases for J; bases not matched to a gene: 10. This CDR3 region has 12 residues. Here the CDR3 reads CATRDSLDEQYF. The CDR3 bases are TGTGCCACCCGGGACAGTTTGGATGAGCAGTACTTC.

This sequence joins TRBV4-1 and TRBJ1-2, with D unresolved. The germline gives CDR1 MGHRA, CDR2 YSYEKL. This CDR3 has 12 amino acids. Trimming pared 4 bases from V and 5 bases from J, leaving 8 bases between. DNA for the CDR3: TGCGCCAGCAGCCCCCCTGATTATGGCTACACCTTC. This codes for CASSPPDYGYTF.

The chain has TRBV3-1 and TRBJ2-1; tentatively, D is TRBD1 or TRBD2 (5 bases each). The ends were cut back, 5 bases at V and 0 bases at J, with 20 bases in the middle. CDR1 and CDR2 from the germline V gene are LGHDT and YNNKEL (reference sequence). CDR3 length equals 18 residues. The CDR3: CASSSLRPGTDSYNEQFF. In nucleotides, the CDR3 is TGTGCCAGCAGCTCCTTGAGGCCCGGGACGGACTCCTACAATGAGCAGTTCTTC.

The chain recombines TRBV27 with TRBJ1-4, with a tentative D call TRBD1 (5 bases). This CDR3 is 16 amino acids long. Germline CDR1 reads MNHEY; CDR2 reads SMNVEV (reference sequence). Trimming took off 6 bases at V and 0 bases at J, with 14 bases between the two ends. As DNA, the CDR3 is TGTGCCAGCAGAGGTTGGACACCCACAACTAATGAAAAACTGTTTTTT. This translates into CASRGWTPTTNEKLFF.

The chain carries TRBV2 and TRBJ1-4; D gene uncertain. The CDR3 has 16 amino acids. Germline lookup yields CDR1 SNHLY and CDR2 FYNNEI. Trimming took off 2 bases at V and 7 bases at J, with 17 bases between the two ends. The CDR3 sequence: CASSEISAGSGEKLFF. The CDR3 coding sequence is TGTGCCAGCAGTGAAATCTCGGCAGGTTCGGGTGAAAAACTGTTTTTT.

This clonotype was seen a handful of times. This rearrangement joins TRBV6-6 to TRBJ2-1; 7 bases fit TRBD1. The CDR3 has 15 residues. Germline V gives CDR1 MNHNY, CDR2 SVGAGI (reference sequence). V gave up 5 bases and J gave up 0 bases; unmatched junction bases: 4. CDR3 sequence: CASSHDRDSYNEQFF. CDR3 nucleotides: TGTGCCAGCAGTCACGACAGGGACTCCTACAATGAGCAGTTCTTC.

This clonotype has ten or more counts. The CDR3 loop reads CASGRSQETQYF. CDR3 coding DNA: TGTGCCAGCGGGCGGAGCCAAGAGACCCAGTACTTC. The chain has TRBV12-3 or TRBV12-4 and TRBJ2-5; no clear D gene. Trimming removed 8 bases at V and 1 base at J, with 8 bases between. The CDR3 extends over 12 amino acids.

The chain combines TRBV5-6 with TRBJ2-4; 9 positions agree with TRBD1. CDR1 is SGHDT and CDR2 is YYEEEE in the germline V gene. With 4 bases clipped from V and 8 bases from J, the junction kept 7 bases outside the gene matches. This CDR3 is 14 amino acids long. CDR3 in DNA: TGTGCCAGCAGCAACTGGGGACAGGGAGACATTCAGTACTTC. It codes for CASSNWGQGDIQYF.

This clonotype has just a few counts. The V and J genes are TRBV3-1 and TRBJ1-3; D is ambiguous. Germline V gene data show CDR1 as LGHDT and CDR2 as YNNKEL (reference sequence). The CDR3 totals 16 residues. V was shortened by 0 bases and J by 4 bases, with 13 bases between the two germline ends. The CDR3 bases are TGTGCCAGCAGCCAAGATCCACCTTTGGGGGGAAACACCATATATTTT. It yields the protein CASSQDPPLGGNTIYF.

The chain employs TRBV6-5 and TRBJ2-5; 12 nucleotides line up with TRBD2. This CDR3 comprises 15 residues. CDR1 is MNHEY and CDR2 is SVGAGI in the germline V gene. Trimming removed 6 bases from V and 9 bases from J; junction bases left unmatched: 11. The CDR3 spells CASRQTSGGILAQYF. DNA of the CDR3: TGTGCCAGCAGGCAGACTAGCGGGGGCATACTGGCCCAGTACTTC.

This chain connects TRBV29-1 to TRBJ2-5; tentatively, D is TRBD1 (6 bases). The DNA end is more similar to TRBJ2-7, so the J call may be wrong. Germline CDR1 and CDR2: SQVTM and ANQGSEA. The CDR3 is 13 residues long. DNA of the CDR3: TGCAGCGTTGAATTCGGGACACTCTACGAGCAGTACTTC. The encoded protein is CSVEFGTLYEQYF.

This clonotype was counted a few times. The chain is built from TRBV25-1 and TRBJ2-2; 7 bases line up with TRBD1. The germline V gene encodes CDR1 MGHDK and CDR2 SYGVNS. V shed 3 bases, J shed 1 base, and the junction held 5 bases outside the gene matches. The CDR3 consists of 16 residues. As DNA, the CDR3 is TGTGCCAGCAGTGATTCTCACAGGGGGAACACCGGGGAGCTGTTTTTT. It codes for CASSDSHRGNTGELFF.

This clonotype turned up a few times. The chain couples TRBV5-1 to TRBJ2-7; no clear D. The CDR3 has 13 residues. Looked up from germline, CDR1 is SGHRS and CDR2 is YFSETQ. V was cut by 0 bases and J by 4 bases, with 8 bases left in between. This chain's CDR3 is CASSLEQLYEQYF. As DNA, the CDR3 is TGCGCCAGCAGCTTGGAACAGCTGTACGAGCAGTACTTC.

The V call is TRBV5-1, the J call TRBJ2-1; 7 bases agree with TRBD1. The end of the DNA is better explained by TRBJ2-7, so the J call may be wrong. Germline CDR1 and CDR2: SGHRS and YFSETQ. CDR3 length equals 16 residues. The CDR3 region has the DNA TGCGCCAGCAGCTTCACCGGGACAGACCGTCCCTACGAGCAGTACTTC. Residues: CASSFTGTDRPYEQYF.

The genes are TRBV6-5 and TRBJ2-7, with 9 nucleotides matching TRBD1. There are 14 residues in the CDR3. V was pared by 6 bases and J by 5 bases, with 8 bases of the junction left unmatched. CDR1 is MNHEY, CDR2 SVGAGI, per germline. The CDR3 loop is CASSGTGPFHEQYF. The CDR3 region has the DNA TGTGCCAGCAGCGGGACAGGGCCATTCCACGAGCAGTACTTC.

This clonotype showed up just a few times. The DNA for the CDR3 is TGTGCCAGCAGTTACAATCGCCGCGAGCAGTACTTC. Translation gives CASSYNRREQYF. The chain links TRBV6-5 to TRBJ2-7; unclear D gene. V lost 2 bases to trimming and J lost 6 bases, with 8 bases between them. CDR1 is MNHEY and CDR2 is SVGAGI in the germline V gene. The CDR3 has 12 residues.

V is TRBV10-3 and J is TRBJ2-7, with a possible D match to TRBD2 (5 bases). The ends were cut back, 3 bases at V and 1 base at J, with 10 bases in the middle. Germline CDR1 is ENHRY and CDR2 is SYGVKD. CDR3 length: 14 residues. The CDR3 region is CAISDGVRSYEQYF. The CDR3 region has the DNA TGTGCCATCAGTGACGGGGTCAGATCCTACGAGCAGTACTTC.

As regards this clonotype: One end of the junction varies from germline; a read error may be responsible. The gene calls are TRBV4-1 and TRBJ1-4; a possible D gene is TRBD1 (6 bases). CDR3 length: 12 residues. Germline lookup yields CDR1 MGHRA and CDR2 YSYEKL. DNA of the CDR3: TGCGCCAACAGCCCCGGGGGCGCAAGACTGTTTTTT. This encodes CANSPGGARLFF.

The chain carries TRBV29-1 and TRBJ2-3, with TRBD2 identical over 11 bases. CDR3 length: 14 residues. Germline V CDR1 and CDR2: SQVTM, ANQGSEA. The CDR3 region has the DNA TGCTGTGCCGCTAGCGGGGGGCGCACAGATACGCAGTATTTT. This sequence encodes CCAASGGRTDTQYF.

This clonotype came up a few times. V and J are TRBV12-3 or TRBV12-4 and TRBJ2-1; D is undetermined. With 6 bases removed from V and 6 bases from J, the gap between germline ends came to 12 bases. The CDR3 totals 13 residues. CDR3 amino acids: CASSAPAANEQFF. The CDR3 nucleotides are TGTGCCAGCAGCGCTCCTGCCGCCAATGAGCAGTTCTTC.

The chain uses TRBV29-1 and TRBJ2-7; maybe TRBD1 (5 bases). CDR1 SQVTM and CDR2 ANQGSEA come from the germline V gene. The CDR3 length is 13 residues. The V end was cut by 4 bases, the J end by 6 bases, with 16 bases between. The CDR3 DNA reads TGCAGCGTTGCAGCCTCAAGGGGCGGCGAGCAGTACTTC. Its protein is CSVAASRGGEQYF.

V is TRBV14 and J is TRBJ2-5; TRBD1 matches at 7 bases. CDR3 length: 14 amino acids. Trimming took 4 bases from V and 5 from J; bases not matched to a gene: 7. Looked up from germline, CDR1 is SGHDN and CDR2 is FVKESK. CDR3: CASSLSRRGETQYF. CDR3 DNA sequence: TGTGCCAGCAGCCTCTCCCGCAGGGGGGAGACCCAGTACTTC.

The chain is built from TRBV7-9 and TRBJ2-3, with D maybe TRBD1 (5 bases). The CDR3 consists of 16 residues. V was cut by 2 bases and J by 4 bases, with 16 bases left in between. CDR1 and CDR2 (germline): SEHNR, FQNEAQ (reference sequence). Here the CDR3 DNA reads TGTGCCAGCAGCTTATTGTCAGGGCAGTATGCAGATACGCAGTATTTT. Amino acids: CASSLLSGQYADTQYF.

V and J are TRBV18 and TRBJ1-4; TRBD1 aligns across 7 bases. With V trimmed by 7 bases and J by 8 bases, 7 bases remained unmatched. The germline V gene encodes CDR1 KGHSH and CDR2 LQKENI. The CDR3 sequence is 13 residues long. The CDR3 here is CASYRDSGEKLFF. The CDR3 bases are TGTGCCAGCTACCGGGACAGTGGAGAAAAACTGTTTTTT.

J is TRBJ2-5 and V is TRBV20-1; TRBD1 aligns across 8 bases. The CDR3 spans 15 residues. Germline lookup yields CDR1 DFQATT and CDR2 SNEGSKA (reference sequence). With V trimmed by 3 bases and J by 5 bases, 11 bases remained unmatched. CDR3: CSASVQQGVLETQYF. CDR3 DNA: TGCAGTGCTAGTGTTCAACAGGGGGTTCTCGAGACCCAGTACTTC.

The V call is TRBV29-1, the J call TRBJ2-7; D is possibly TRBD2 (5 bases). CDR1 and CDR2 from the germline V gene are SQVTM and ANQGSEA. The V end lost 4 bases, the J end lost 3 bases, and 13 bases lay between the germline ends. This CDR3 has 13 residues. In DNA, the CDR3 is TGCAGCGTTGTGGGTAGCGAGGACTACGAGCAGTACTTC. Translated: CSVVGSEDYEQYF.

The chain links TRBV28 to TRBJ2-5; tentative D call: TRBD1 (6 bases). This CDR3 is 13 amino acids long. Germline CDR1 and CDR2: MDHEN and SYDVKM. The V end lost 6 bases, the J end lost 9 bases, and 17 bases lay between the germline ends. CDR3 DNA: TGTGCCAGCAGGCCCGACCGAGCAGGGGCCCAGTACTTC. Encoded protein: CASRPDRAGAQYF.

With regard to this clonotype: The junction does not match germline at one end; this may be a read error. This chain uses TRBV7-7 with TRBJ2-1, with TRBD1 matching 10 bases. The CDR3 runs to 16 residues. Germline V CDR1 and CDR2: SSHAT, FNYEAQ (reference sequence). Here the CDR3 reads CARSLEGQGSYNEQFF. CDR3 DNA sequence: TGTGCCCGCAGCTTAGAGGGACAGGGGTCCTACAATGAGCAGTTCTTC.

This clonotype was observed a few times. The rearrangement links TRBV9 to TRBJ1-1; weak D call: TRBD1 (5 bases). The CDR3 has 13 amino acids. CDR1 and CDR2 (germline): SGDLS, YYNGEE. Trimming removed 4 bases from V and 7 bases from J, with 14 bases in between. The CDR3 sequence is CASSPRDGLEAFF. Here the CDR3 DNA reads TGTGCCAGCAGCCCCCGGGACGGCCTTGAAGCTTTCTTT.